What follows are 18 T cell receptor beta chains derived from one specimen sequenced in a study of molecular identifiers for immune sequencing clone quantification. TCRdb reprocessed the PCR reads via MiXCR and lists one record per CDR3 protein. Found here are 85,000 to 100,000 distinct CDR3 sequences, approximately 25% of them singletons; the top ten hold around 1%. Sequencing was carried out using naive CD8+ T cells from blood, with Jurkat cell RNA spiked in. Documented subset: FACS-sorted CD8+CD4-CCR7+CD45RA+ naive T cells. The source is a human donor in good health. Some libraries in this study had Jurkat cell RNA spiked in.

This clonotype has a count of ten or more. In DNA form, the CDR3 reads TGTGCCAGTAGTATCCCCGGGACCGCCTCATTGCCCCTCCACTTT. Translated, it gives CASSIPGTASLPLHF. The gene calls are TRBV19 and TRBJ1-6; a weak D match, TRBD1 (5 bases). This CDR3 region has 15 residues. Germline values: CDR1 LNHDA, CDR2 SQIVND (reference sequence). With 3 bases removed from V and 13 bases from J, the gap between germline ends came to 19 bases.

This clonotype was seen at least ten times. CDR3 protein: CASSQDRGGSLGNTIYF. The CDR3 region has the DNA TGCGCCAGCAGCCAAGATCGGGGAGGGTCACTTGGAAACACCATATATTTT. The V call is TRBV4-1, the J call TRBJ1-3; D is uncertain. Trimming took off 0 bases at V and 3 bases at J, with 15 bases between the two ends. Germline V lookup: CDR1 MGHRA, CDR2 YSYEKL. This CDR3 spans 17 amino acids.

Ten or more counts support this clonotype. The chain couples TRBV7-9 to TRBJ1-2; D is perhaps TRBD1 (6 bases). Germline values: CDR1 SEHNR, CDR2 FQNEAQ (reference sequence). V was trimmed by 5 bases and J by 0 bases, leaving 22 bases between them. This CDR3 is built from 18 residues. The CDR3 is CASSPGAGASKANYGYTF. DNA of the CDR3: TGTGCCAGCAGCCCGGGGGCCGGGGCATCCAAGGCTAACTATGGCTACACCTTC.

This clonotype has just one count. A much larger clonotype is one base distant, so this may be a read error. The rearrangement links TRBV19 to TRBJ2-3; D is possibly TRBD2 (5 bases). V lost 7 bases, J lost 8 bases, and 22 bases lay in between. The CDR3 spans 15 residues. The germline V gene encodes CDR1 LNHDA and CDR2 SQIVND (reference sequence). The CDR3 sequence: CASTPGISGPATQYF. The CDR3 DNA reads TGTGCCAGTACCCCCGGGATCTCAGGCCCCGCTACGCAGTATTTT. Looking up the rest from reference TRBV19 and TRBJ2-3 gives the full variable domain: DGGITQSPKYLFRKEGQNVTLSCEQNLNHDAMYWYRQDPGQGLRLIYYSQIVNDFQKGDIAEGYSVSREKKESFPLTVTSAQKNPTAFYLCASTPGISGPATQYFGPGTRLTVL.

Many counts were recorded for this clonotype. The rearrangement joins TRBV13 to TRBJ1-3; no definite D call. Trimming removed 5 bases from V and 0 bases from J, with 11 bases in between. The CDR3 is made up of 15 amino acids. The germline V gene has CDR1 PRHDT and CDR2 FYEKMQ (reference sequence). CDR3 DNA: TGTGCCAGCAGCCCGTTAGGGTCCTCTGGAAACACCATATATTTT. Residues: CASSPLGSSGNTIYF.

Regarding this clonotype: One junction end does not reproduce the germline sequence, and a read error may be involved. This rearrangement joins TRBV18 to TRBJ1-4; no definite D call. The germline CDR1 and CDR2 sequences are KGHSH and LQKENI. The CDR3 runs to 16 residues. The CDR3 protein is CASSLHPRATNEKQFF. The DNA of the CDR3 is TGTGCCAGCTCACTCCATCCGAGGGCGACCAATGAAAAACAGTTTTTT.

The V call is TRBV19, the J call TRBJ2-1; 7 bases line up with TRBD2. The V gene's germline CDR1 is LNHDA and CDR2 SQIVND (reference sequence). V dropped 0 bases and J dropped 8; count of bases not matched to a gene: 7. The CDR3 covers 15 residues. CDR3 DNA sequence: TGTGCCAGTAGTATAGAGGCTAGCGGAGTAGATGAGCAGTTCTTC. Translating gives CASSIEASGVDEQFF. Supplemented by reference TRBV19 and TRBJ2-1, the full variable domain reads DGGITQSPKYLFRKEGQNVTLSCEQNLNHDAMYWYRQDPGQGLRLIYYSQIVNDFQKGDIAEGYSVSREKKESFPLTVTSAQKNPTAFYLCASSIEASGVDEQFFGPGTRLTVL.

This sequence joins TRBV5-1 and TRBJ2-1; 10 bases agree with TRBD2. CDR1 SGHRS and CDR2 YFSETQ come from the germline V gene. The CDR3 runs 15 residues. The trim removed 1 base at V and 9 bases at J, leaving 7 bases unmatched. The CDR3 region has the DNA TGCGCCAGCAGCTTGTCTAGCGGGAGCGCGGGTGAGCAGTTCTTC. This encodes CASSLSSGSAGEQFF. Supplemented by reference TRBV5-1 and TRBJ2-1, the full variable domain reads KAGVTQTPRYLIKTRGQQVTLSCSPISGHRSVSWYQQTPGQGLQFLFEYFSETQRNKGNFPGRFSGRQFSNSRSEMNVSTLELGDSALYLCASSLSSGSAGEQFFGPGTRLTVL.

This clonotype was picked up a small number of times. The J gene is TRBJ2-1, the V gene TRBV11-1; the D gene is possibly TRBD1 (5 bases). Trimming left V 8 bases short and J 2 bases short, with 16 bases between. Germline V gene data show CDR1 as SGHAT and CDR2 as FQDESV (reference sequence). There are 15 residues in the CDR3. The CDR3 sequence: CASRKGKNAYNEQFF. The CDR3 bases are TGTGCCAGCCGCAAGGGGAAAAACGCCTACAATGAGCAGTTCTTC.

About this clonotype itself: Possible read error: a much larger clone is one base away. The chain links TRBV25-1 to TRBJ2-1; D is perhaps TRBD1 (6 bases). The length of the CDR3 is 14 residues. Germline V gene sequence: CDR1 MGHDK, CDR2 SYGVNS. In DNA, the CDR3 is TGTGCCAGCCAGGGGTTGCCGACCTACAATGGGCAGTTCTTC. Translation: CASQGLPTYNGQFF.

The V gene is TRBV27, the J gene TRBJ2-1, with 9 nucleotides matching TRBD1. CDR3 length: 18 residues. V shed 5 bases and J 0 bases; nucleotides not matched to a gene: 11. Germline V gene lookup returns CDR1 MNHEY and CDR2 SMNVEV (reference sequence). The CDR3 bases are TGTGCCAGCAGTCCAATACACAGGGGGCGAAGCTCCTACAATGAGCAGTTCTTC. Its translation is CASSPIHRGRSSYNEQFF.

This clonotype occurred a few times. The V call is TRBV2, the J call TRBJ1-1; D is perhaps TRBD1 (6 bases). Trimming removed 6 bases at V and 6 bases at J, with 17 bases between. There are 14 residues in the CDR3. The germline gives CDR1 SNHLY, CDR2 FYNNEI. CDR3 nucleotides: TGTGCCAGCAGGGCAGGGGAGGATTTGTCTGAAGCTTTCTTT. Amino acids: CASRAGEDLSEAFF. Full variable domain (missing parts from reference TRBV2 and TRBJ1-1): EPEVTQTPSHQVTQMGQEVILRCVPISNHLYFYWYRQILGQKVEFLVSFYNNEISEKSEIFDDQFSVERPDGSNFTLKIRSTKLEDSAMYFCASRAGEDLSEAFFGQGTRLTVV.

Points on this clonotype: An end of the junction does not agree with germline; a read error may underlie this. The chain carries TRBV15 and TRBJ1-1; D is unclear. CDR3 length equals 14 residues. CDR1 is LNHNV, CDR2 YYDKDF, per germline (reference sequence). CDR3 residues: CATSSPEYNTETFF. CDR3 nucleotide sequence: TGTGCCACCAGCAGTCCAGAGTATAACACTGAAACTTTCTTT.

The chain joins TRBV4-2 to TRBJ2-4, with D maybe TRBD1 (5 bases). Germline-derived CDR1 and CDR2 are LGHNA and YNFKEQ. This CDR3 contains 16 residues. V shed 1 base and J shed 6 bases, with 16 bases lying between them. CDR3 amino acids: CASSQVGSGIGNIQYF. The CDR3 DNA follows: TGTGCCAGCAGCCAAGTGGGATCAGGGATCGGAAACATTCAGTACTTC.

This clonotype was seen more than once but under ten times. J is TRBJ1-1 and V is TRBV7-9; 7 bases agree with TRBD1. Germline V gives CDR1 SEHNR, CDR2 FQNEAQ (reference sequence). V lost 6 bases and J lost 0; bases outside the gene matches: 10. The CDR3 totals 16 residues. The CDR3 DNA sequence: TGTGCCAGCAGTCGTCCCGGACAGGAAATGAACACTGAAGCTTTCTTT. It translates to CASSRPGQEMNTEAFF.

Of note for this clonotype: This may arise from a read error, as a much more abundant clone is one base away. As the CDR3 is not closed by the conserved phenylalanine or tryptophan, this likely results from a read error. Here the CDR3 DNA reads TGCAGTGCTAGAGAGGGGGGGGACCGGGAGCAGTACATC. It specifies CSAREGGDREQYI. The chain joins TRBV20-1 to TRBJ2-7, with 7 nucleotides matching TRBD2. The ends lost 0 bases at V and 7 bases at J; junction bases unmatched: 6. CDR1 and CDR2 (germline): DFQATT, SNEGSKA (reference sequence). The CDR3 spans 13 residues.

This clonotype was counted ten times or more. J is TRBJ2-5 and V is TRBV7-9; D is perhaps TRBD1 (6 bases). CDR1 and CDR2 from the germline V gene are SEHNR and FQNEAQ (reference sequence). Deletions cut 5 bases from V and 5 bases from J, with 30 bases between. The CDR3 has 19 residues. The DNA for the CDR3 is TGTGCCAGCAGCCCCCCAGAGCGCCGGGACACCAATCCTTGGGAGACCCAGTACTTC. This encodes CASSPPERRDTNPWETQYF.

The chain carries TRBV5-1 and TRBJ2-5; D is unresolved. The CDR3 is made up of 18 amino acids. V was cut by 0 bases and J by 2 bases, with 20 bases left in between. Germline V gives CDR1 SGHRS, CDR2 YFSETQ. The CDR3 reads CASSLARTVFTQQETQYF. The CDR3 DNA reads as TGCGCCAGCAGCTTGGCCCGCACCGTGTTTACCCAACAAGAGACCCAGTACTTC.